This T cell receptor (beta chain) was sequenced in a study of Ad26.COV2.S vaccination and SARS-CoV-2 variants. Remarks on this clone: Its cognate antigen is unknown.

The CDR3 is 14 amino acids. Trimming left V 0 bases short and J 9 bases short, with 14 bases between. From germline, CDR1 is MNHEY and CDR2 SVGEGT. Whole-study results and caveats: The analyses of TCR breadth and depth may have understated the size of total T cell responses. The authors reported substantial breadth in spike-specific CD8+ and CD4+ T cell responses after vaccination.

Clones were sequenced by immunoSEQ multiplex PCR, and TCRdb holds only the in-frame ones, with some missing. The table lists 350,000 to 450,000 clones, roughly nine tenths of them singletons. The chain recombines TRBV6-2 or TRBV6-3 with TRBJ1-2, with D maybe TRBD1 (6 bases). The receptor comes from a human donor who had recovered from COVID-19. The specimen comprised peripheral blood, sampled after recovery from COVID-19. The CDR3 DNA follows: TGTGCCAGCAGTTACTCACGGGGGGCGCGCAGCTACACCTTC. As protein: CASSYSRGARSYTF.